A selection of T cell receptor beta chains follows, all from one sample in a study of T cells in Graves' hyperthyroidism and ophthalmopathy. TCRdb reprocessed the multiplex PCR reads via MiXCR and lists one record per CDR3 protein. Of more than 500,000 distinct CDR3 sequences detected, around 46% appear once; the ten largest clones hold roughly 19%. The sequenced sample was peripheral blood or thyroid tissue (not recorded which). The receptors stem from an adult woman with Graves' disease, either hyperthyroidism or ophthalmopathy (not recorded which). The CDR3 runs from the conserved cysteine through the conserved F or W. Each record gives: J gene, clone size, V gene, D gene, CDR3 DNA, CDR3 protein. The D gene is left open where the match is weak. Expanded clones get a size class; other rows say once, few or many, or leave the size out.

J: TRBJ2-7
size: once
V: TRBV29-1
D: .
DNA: TGCAGCGTTGCCCGGGTCGGGAACGAGCAGTACTTC
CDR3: CSVARVGNEQYF

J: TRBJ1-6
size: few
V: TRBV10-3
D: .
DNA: TGTGCCATCAGGGCCGGGAAGGATTCACCCCTCCACTTT
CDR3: CAIRAGKDSPLHF

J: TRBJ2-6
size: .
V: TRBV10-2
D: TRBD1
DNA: TGCGCCAGCAGTAACCCCTGGACAGGGAGGACTGGGGCCAACGTCCTGACTTTC
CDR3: CASSNPWTGRTGANVLTF

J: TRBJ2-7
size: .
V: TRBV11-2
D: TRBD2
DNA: TGTGCCAGCAGCTTAGATTCCCCCCAAGCGGGGGTTTACGAGCAGTACTTC
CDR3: CASSLDSPQAGVYEQYF

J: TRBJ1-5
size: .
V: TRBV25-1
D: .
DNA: TGTGCCAGCAGTGGGCGAGGAGGGAAAGGGCATCAGCCCCAGCATTTT
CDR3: CASSGRGGKGHQPQHF

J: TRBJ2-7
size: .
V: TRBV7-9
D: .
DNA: TGTACCAGCAGTACTTCCCCGGACAGCTCCTACGAGCAGTACTTC
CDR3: CTSSTSPDSSYEQYF

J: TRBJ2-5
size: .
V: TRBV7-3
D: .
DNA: TGTGCCAGCAGCCCCCGGGCGGTAAATCCGATGTACGGGGAGACCCAGTACTTC
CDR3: CASSPRAVNPMYGETQYF

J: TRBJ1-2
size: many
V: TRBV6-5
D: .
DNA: TGTGCCAGCAGTCGTGATCCGGGGGAGCAATATGGCTACACCTTC
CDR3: CASSRDPGEQYGYTF

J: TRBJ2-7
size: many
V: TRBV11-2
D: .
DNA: TGTGCCAGCAACCTAGGGCAGGGAAAGCAGTACTTC
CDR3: CASNLGQGKQYF

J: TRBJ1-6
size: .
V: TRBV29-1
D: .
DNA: TGCAGCTCGAGTTCACCCCTCCACTTT
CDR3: CSSSSPLHF

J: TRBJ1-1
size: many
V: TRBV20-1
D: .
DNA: TGCAGTGCTCTGACACAGAACACTGAAGCTTTCTTT
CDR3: CSALTQNTEAFF

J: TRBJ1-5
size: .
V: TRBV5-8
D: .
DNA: TGTGCCAGCAGGTCCCGGGGCACGCGTACCAGCAGCTTAAGCAATCAGCCCCAGCATTTT
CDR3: CASRSRGTRTSSLSNQPQHF

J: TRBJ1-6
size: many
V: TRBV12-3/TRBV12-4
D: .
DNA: TGTGCCAGCAGAACAGGGTTCAATTCACCCCTCCACTTT
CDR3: CASRTGFNSPLHF

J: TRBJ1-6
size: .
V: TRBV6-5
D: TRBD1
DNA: TGTGCCAGCAGTCTCGGGACAGGCTATAATCCACCCCTCCACTTT
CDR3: CASSLGTGYNPPLHF

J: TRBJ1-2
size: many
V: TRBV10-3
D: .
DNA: TGTGCCATCAGTGTAGGGCAGGGTGATGGCTACACCTTC
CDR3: CAISVGQGDGYTF

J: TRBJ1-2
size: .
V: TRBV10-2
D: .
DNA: TGCGCCAGCAGTGAGTCGGGACTGGGAGGTCATGGCTACACCTTC
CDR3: CASSESGLGGHGYTF

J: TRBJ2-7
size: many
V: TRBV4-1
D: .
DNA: TGTGCCAGCAGCCGGACCGGCGCCTACGAGCAGTACTTC
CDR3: CASSRTGAYEQYF

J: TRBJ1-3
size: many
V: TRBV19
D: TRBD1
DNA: TGTGCCAGTAAACCAAGAACAGACAGGGACCGGGACACCATATATTTT
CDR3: CASKPRTDRDRDTIYF

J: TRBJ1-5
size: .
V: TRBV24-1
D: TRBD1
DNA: TGTGCCAGCAGTTTAGACAGGGATGGCAATCAGCCCCAGCATTTT
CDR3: CASSLDRDGNQPQHF

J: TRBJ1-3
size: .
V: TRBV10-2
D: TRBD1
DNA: TGCGCCAGCAGGGACAGGGACATCGGAAACACCATATATTTT
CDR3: CASRDRDIGNTIYF

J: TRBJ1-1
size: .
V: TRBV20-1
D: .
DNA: TGCAGTGCTATTGGGGGAGACGCTTTCTTT
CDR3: CSAIGGDAFF

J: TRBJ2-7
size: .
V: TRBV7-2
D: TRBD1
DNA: TGTGCCAGTAGAGAGAAATCCGGGACAGGGTCCCATGAGCAGTACTTC
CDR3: CASREKSGTGSHEQYF

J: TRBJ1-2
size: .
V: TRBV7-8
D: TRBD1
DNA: TGTGCCAGCAGCTTACAACCGGGACAGGGATTATATGGCTACACCTTC
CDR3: CASSLQPGQGLYGYTF

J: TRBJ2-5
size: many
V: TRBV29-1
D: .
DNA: TGCAGCGCCCCCGGCGTGCGAGAGACCCAGTACTTC
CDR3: CSAPGVRETQYF

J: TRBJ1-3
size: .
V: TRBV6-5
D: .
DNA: TGTGCCAGCAGTTACGGCTTGGGAAACACCATATATTTT
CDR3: CASSYGLGNTIYF

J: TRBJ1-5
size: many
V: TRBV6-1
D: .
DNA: TGTGCCAGCAGTGAAAACGGCCAGGGCCATCAGCCCCAGCATTTT
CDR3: CASSENGQGHQPQHF

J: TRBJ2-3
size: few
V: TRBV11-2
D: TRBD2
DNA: TGTGCCAGCAGCCATAGGGATTGGCGGGAGGCCGGAGATACGCAGTATTTT
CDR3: CASSHRDWREAGDTQYF

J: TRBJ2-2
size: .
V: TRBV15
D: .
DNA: TGTGCCACCAGCAGCGAAGAGGGGGCCGGGGAGCTGTTTTTT
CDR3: CATSSEEGAGELFF

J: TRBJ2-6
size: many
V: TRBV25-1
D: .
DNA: TGTGCCAGCAGTGGGAAGGTCTTTAGTCCAGGGGCCAACGTCCTGACTTTC
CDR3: CASSGKVFSPGANVLTF

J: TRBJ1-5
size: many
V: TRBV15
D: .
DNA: TGTGCCACCGGGCAGGACAATCAGCCCCAGCATTTT
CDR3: CATGQDNQPQHF

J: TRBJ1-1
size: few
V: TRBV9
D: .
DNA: TGTGCCAGCAGCGTAGGACTCAGGAACACTGAAGCTTTCTTT
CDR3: CASSVGLRNTEAFF

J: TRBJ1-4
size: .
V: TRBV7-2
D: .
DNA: TGTGCCAGCAGCTTAGCGAGGGGGTCAGGGCTCAATGAAAAACTGGCTTTT
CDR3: CASSLARGSGLNEKLAF

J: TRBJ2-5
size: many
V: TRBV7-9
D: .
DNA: TGTGCCAGCAGCTCTCGGGCAGCTCAAGAGACCCAGTACTTC
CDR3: CASSSRAAQETQYF

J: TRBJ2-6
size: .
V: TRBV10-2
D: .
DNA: TGCGCCAGTGGACGGGGATTCTCTGGGGCCAACGTCCTGACTTTC
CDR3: CASGRGFSGANVLTF

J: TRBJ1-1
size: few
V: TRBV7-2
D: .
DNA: TGTGCCAGCAGCCCGAGTAGGACGATTGAAGCTTTCTTT
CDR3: CASSPSRTIEAFF

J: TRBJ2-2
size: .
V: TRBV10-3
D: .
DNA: TGTGCCACCCAAGGTACTGACACCGGGGAGCTGTTTTTT
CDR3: CATQGTDTGELFF

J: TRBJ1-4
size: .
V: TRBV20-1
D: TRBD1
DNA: TGCAGTGCTGACAGGGGGCTGAGTGAAAAACTGTTTTTT
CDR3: CSADRGLSEKLFF

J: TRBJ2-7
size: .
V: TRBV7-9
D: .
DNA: TGTGCCAGCAGCCGATCAGGGTCGGGTCCCTACGAGCAGTACTTC
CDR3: CASSRSGSGPYEQYF

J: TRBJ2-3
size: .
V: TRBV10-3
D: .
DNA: TGTGCCAGCAGTGAAGATAGGTGGGTAGCGAAGAGCACAGATACGCAGTATTTT
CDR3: CASSEDRWVAKSTDTQYF

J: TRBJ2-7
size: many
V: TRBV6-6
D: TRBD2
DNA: TGTGCCAGCAGTTACTCGGCTAGCGGGCATTCCTACGAGCAGTACTTC
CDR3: CASSYSASGHSYEQYF

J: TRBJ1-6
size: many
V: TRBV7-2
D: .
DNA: TGTGCCAGCAGGGACGGGTGGAGCTCCTATAATTCACCCCTCCACTTT
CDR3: CASRDGWSSYNSPLHF

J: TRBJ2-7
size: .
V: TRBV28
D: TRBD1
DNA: TGTGCCAGCAGACTCCGACAGGGTGGGGAGCAGTACTTC
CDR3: CASRLRQGGEQYF

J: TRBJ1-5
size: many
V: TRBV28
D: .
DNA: TGTGCCAGCAGACGGGTTACCAATCAGCCCCAGCATTTT
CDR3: CASRRVTNQPQHF

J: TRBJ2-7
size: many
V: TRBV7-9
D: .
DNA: TGTGCCAGCAGCTTAGGGAGAGGGGCCTCCTCCTACGAGCAGTACTTC
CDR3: CASSLGRGASSYEQYF

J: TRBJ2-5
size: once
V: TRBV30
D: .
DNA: TGTGCCTGGAGGGCGGAGGGGACCCAGTACTTC
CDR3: CAWRAEGTQYF

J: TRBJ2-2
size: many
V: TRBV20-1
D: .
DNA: TGCAGTGCCAGGAAGTATGCGAACACCGGGGAGCTGTTTTTT
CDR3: CSARKYANTGELFF

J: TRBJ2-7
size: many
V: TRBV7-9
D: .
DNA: TGTGCCAGCAGCTTCGATGAGGTTAACGAGCAGTACTTC
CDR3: CASSFDEVNEQYF

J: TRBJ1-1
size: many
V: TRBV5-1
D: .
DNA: TGCGCCAGCAGCTTGGTAGGCAGGGGCATGAACACTGAAGCTTTCTTT
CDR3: CASSLVGRGMNTEAFF

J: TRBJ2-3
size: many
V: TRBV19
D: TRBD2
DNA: TGTGCCAGTACTTCACCTAGCGGGAGAACCACAGATACGCAGTATTTT
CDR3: CASTSPSGRTTDTQYF

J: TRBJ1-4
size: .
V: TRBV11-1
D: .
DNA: TGTGCCAGCAGCGCGGCCGGGGAGAATGAAAAACTGTTTTTT
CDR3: CASSAAGENEKLFF

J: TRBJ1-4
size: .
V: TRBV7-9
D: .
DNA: TGTGCCAGCAGCCACTGGACAAAGCCTAACACTGAAAAACTGTTTTTT
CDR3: CASSHWTKPNTEKLFF

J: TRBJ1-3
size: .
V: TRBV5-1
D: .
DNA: TGCGCCAGCAGTATTCGAGGGAGCTCTGGAAACACCATATATTTT
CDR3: CASSIRGSSGNTIYF

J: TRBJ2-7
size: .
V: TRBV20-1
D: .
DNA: TGCAGTGCTAGAGATAGGAAAACCTACGAGCAGTACTTC
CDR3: CSARDRKTYEQYF

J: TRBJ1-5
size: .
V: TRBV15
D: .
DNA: TGTGCCACCAGCAGAGTACGGAGCAATCAGCCCCAGCATTTT
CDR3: CATSRVRSNQPQHF

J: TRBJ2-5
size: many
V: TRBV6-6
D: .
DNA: TGTGCCAGCAGTTCTCAGAACAGACAGGAGACCCAGTACTTC
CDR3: CASSSQNRQETQYF

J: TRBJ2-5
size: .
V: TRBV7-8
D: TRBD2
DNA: TGTGCCAGCAGCTTAGCGGGAGGGGAAGGCCGAGAGACCCAGTACTTC
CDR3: CASSLAGGEGRETQYF

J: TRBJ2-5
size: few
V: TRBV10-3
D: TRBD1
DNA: TGTGCCATCAGTGAGGAGGGGGCTCTAGAGACCCAGTACTTC
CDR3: CAISEEGALETQYF

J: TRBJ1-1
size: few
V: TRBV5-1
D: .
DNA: TGCGCCAGCAGCCAACGATTCGGGATGAACACTGAAGCTTTCTTT
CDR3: CASSQRFGMNTEAFF